This TCR beta chain was captured in a study of beta chain features in type 1 diabetes. Study-level information: Over 85,000,000 sorted cells were examined across all samples.

In germline, CDR1 is SNHLY, CDR2 FYNNEI. Trimming stripped 5 bases from V and 5 bases from J, with 12 bases between. The CDR3 is 13 amino acids. The entirety of the isolated RNA underwent reverse transcription, so expressed TCRB transcripts were sequenced. Around 3.5 million reads on average were seen across naive, central memory and regulatory T cell samples. Data came from immunoSEQ multiplex PCR; TCRdb stores just in-frame clones and leaves some out. The sample has 620,000 or so clones; about a sixth are singletons. This clone has a handful of counts. Using CD45RO/CCR7/CD25/CD127/CD95/CD27, CD4+ naive, central memory, regulatory and stem cell-like memory cells were sorted.

Sequenced input: naive CD4+ T cells from blood. The genes are TRBV2 and TRBJ2-5; D is perhaps TRBD2 (6 bases). The clonotype was recovered from a man aged 18 to 30 in good health. As DNA, the CDR3 is TGTGCCAGCAGTTTCCGGGGGAGGGAGACCCAGTACTTC. Translation gives CASSFRGRETQYF.